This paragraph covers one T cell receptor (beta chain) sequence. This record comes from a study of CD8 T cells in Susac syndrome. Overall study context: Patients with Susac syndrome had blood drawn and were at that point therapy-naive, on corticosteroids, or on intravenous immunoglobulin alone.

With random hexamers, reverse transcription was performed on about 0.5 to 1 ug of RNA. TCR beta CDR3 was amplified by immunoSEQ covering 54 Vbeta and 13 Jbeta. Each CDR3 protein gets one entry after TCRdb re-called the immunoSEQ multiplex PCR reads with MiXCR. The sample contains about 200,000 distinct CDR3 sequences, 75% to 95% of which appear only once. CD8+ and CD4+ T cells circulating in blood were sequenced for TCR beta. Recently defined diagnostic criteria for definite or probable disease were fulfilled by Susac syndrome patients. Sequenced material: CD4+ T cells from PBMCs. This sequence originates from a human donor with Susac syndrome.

The CDR3 reads CASSLTDTEAFF. In DNA, the CDR3 is TGTGCCAGCAGCCTGACAGACACTGAAGCTTTCTTT. The chain employs TRBV11-2 and TRBJ1-1, with D tentatively TRBD1 (5 bases). From germline, CDR1 is SGHAT and CDR2 FQNNGV. With 5 bases removed from V and 3 bases from J, the gap between germline ends came to 7 bases. This CDR3 is 12 amino acids long.